Below, one T cell receptor beta chain is given with its context. This specimen belongs to a study of blood T cell repertoires in COVID-19. As for the study in general: The study drew acute and convalescent COVID-19 samples from the United States, Italy and Spain. T cells, B-cell-depleted T cells, or PBMCs supplied cDNA or gDNA.

The CDR3 length is 14 residues. The germline V and J ends were trimmed by 3 bases and 6 bases, with 10 bases remaining between them. CDR1 is SGDLS and CDR2 is YYNGEE in the germline V gene. As originally analysed: How many nucleated cells were present was estimated from reference gene primer amplification. The method was immunoSEQ multiplex PCR; TCRdb's version includes in-frame clones alone and lacks a portion of them. V and J calls and clone size are copied from that table; D and trimming were computed from the DNA. The sample holds around 190,000 clones; 80% are singletons and the top ten take 6.9%.

The gene calls are TRBV9 and TRBJ1-6; D not certain. The specimen was peripheral blood. This receptor was obtained from a man aged 60 to 75 with acute or convalescent COVID-19. The CDR3 DNA reads as TGTGCCAGCAGCGATCCCTCGGGTAATTCACCCCTCCACTTT. Residues: CASSDPSGNSPLHF.